A single sample gave rise to the 6 T cell receptor beta chains below, sequenced in a study of TIL therapy for anti-PD-1-resistant metastatic lung cancer. Indicated time point: pre-treatment sample, taken before nivolumab and TIL therapy. The libraries were made with immunoSEQ v3. The repertoire was sequenced with immunoSEQ multiplex PCR; TCRdb's copy has only in-frame clones and lacks some. The repertoire has 50,000 to 65,000 clones, approximately 69% of them found once; the top ten carry roughly 7%. The source material was blood, sampled at baseline. Receptors were obtained from a person between 25 and 79 years old with non-small cell lung cancer.

V gene TRBV30 combines with J gene TRBJ1-6; 9 positions agree with TRBD1. V shed 6 bases, J shed 0 bases, and the junction held 6 bases outside the gene matches. Germline CDR1 GTSNPN, CDR2 SVGIG (reference sequence). The CDR3 covers 16 residues. This chain's CDR3 is CACGQGTSSYNSPLHF. The CDR3 DNA follows: TGTGCCTGCGGACAGGGGACGAGCTCCTATAATTCACCCCTCCACTTT.

The chain is built from TRBV28 and TRBJ2-7; D perhaps matches TRBD2 (6 bases). Trimming took 4 bases from V and 2 from J, leaving 12 bases between them. From germline, CDR1 is MDHEN and CDR2 SYDVKM. This CDR3 is built from 14 residues. In DNA form, the CDR3 reads TGTGCCAGCAGTTCACCGGGGGTCACCTACGAGCAGTACTTC. The encoded protein is CASSSPGVTYEQYF.

This clone was picked up one time. The CDR3 is CASSPSIGGMDTGELFF. CDR3 DNA: TGTGCCAGCTCACCGTCGATCGGGGGGATGGACACCGGGGAGCTGTTTTTT. The rearrangement links TRBV18 to TRBJ2-2; 7 nucleotides line up with TRBD2. The germline CDR1 and CDR2 sequences are KGHSH and LQKENI. The CDR3 runs 17 residues. Trimming at V came to 3 bases and at J to 3 bases, leaving 10 bases not matched to a gene.

The chain combines TRBV20-1 with TRBJ2-1; tentative D call: TRBD2 (5 bases). Germline V gives CDR1 DFQATT, CDR2 SNEGSKA (reference sequence). The CDR3 covers 11 residues. Trimming pared 6 bases from V and 3 bases from J, leaving 6 bases between. CDR3 sequence: CSARDYNEQFF. The CDR3 DNA is TGCAGTGCCCGGGACTACAATGAGCAGTTCTTC.

The sample holds a few counts of this clone. This same CDR3 is encoded by further DNA sequences in the sample. The chain is built from TRBV30 and TRBJ1-1, with unresolved D. Deletions cut 0 bases from V and 3 bases from J, with 8 bases between. CDR3 size: 13 residues. Germline lookup yields CDR1 GTSNPN and CDR2 SVGIG (reference sequence). The CDR3 protein is CAWSVNSDTEAFF. CDR3 DNA sequence: TGTGCCTGGAGTGTTAACTCTGACACTGAAGCTTTCTTT.

V gene TRBV7-9 combines with J gene TRBJ1-1, with D uncertain. This CDR3 has 13 residues. V gave up 3 bases and J gave up 7 bases, with 12 bases separating them. Germline assignment: CDR1 SEHNR and CDR2 FQNEAQ (reference sequence). CDR3 residues: CASSLIVESEAFF. The CDR3 bases are TGTGCCAGCAGCTTGATTGTAGAAAGTGAAGCTTTCTTT.